This TCR beta chain was documented in a study of response to subunit inactivated influenza vaccine. Study-level findings and limits: Every seasonal influenza vaccination brings in few new T cells, the authors suggested.

This clonotype was detected a few times. Antigen specificity is unknown. TCRdb used MiXCR to reprocess the RT-PCR reads, holding one entry per CDR3 protein. The repertoire holds roughly 670,000 distinct CDR3 sequences, roughly 15% seen once, with about 7.4% in the top ten. Trimming shortened V by 5 bases and J by 7 bases, and 11 bases separated the two germline ends. The CDR3 loop spans 13 amino acids. The TCR sequence derives from a man aged 45-60 years who received an inactivated influenza vaccine. V and J are TRBV12-3 or TRBV12-4 and TRBJ2-2; D remains unclear. Sequences were derived from PBMCs from blood, sampled approximately 15 days before vaccination. This CDR3 is CASSPRRNGELFF. CDR3 nucleotides: TGTGCCAGCAGTCCCCGAAGGAACGGGGAGCTGTTTTTT.